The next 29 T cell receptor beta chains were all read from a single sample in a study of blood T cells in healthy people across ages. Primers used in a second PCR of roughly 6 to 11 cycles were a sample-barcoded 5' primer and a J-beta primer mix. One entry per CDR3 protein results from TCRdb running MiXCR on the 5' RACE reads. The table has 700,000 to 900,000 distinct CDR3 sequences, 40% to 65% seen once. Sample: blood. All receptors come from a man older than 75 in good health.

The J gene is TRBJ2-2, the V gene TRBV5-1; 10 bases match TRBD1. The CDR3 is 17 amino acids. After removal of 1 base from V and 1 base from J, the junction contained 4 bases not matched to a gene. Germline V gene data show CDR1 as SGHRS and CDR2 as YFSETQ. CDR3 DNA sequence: TGCGCCAGCAGCTTGAAGGGGACAGGGGTGAACACCGGGGAGCTGTTTTTT. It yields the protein CASSLKGTGVNTGELFF.

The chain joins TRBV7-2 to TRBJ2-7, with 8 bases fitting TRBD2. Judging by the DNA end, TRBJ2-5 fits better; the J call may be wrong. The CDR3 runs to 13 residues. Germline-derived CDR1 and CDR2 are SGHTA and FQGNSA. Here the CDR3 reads CASSVLAAETQYF. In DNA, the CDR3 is TGTGCCAGCAGCGTACTAGCGGCAGAGACCCAGTACTTC.

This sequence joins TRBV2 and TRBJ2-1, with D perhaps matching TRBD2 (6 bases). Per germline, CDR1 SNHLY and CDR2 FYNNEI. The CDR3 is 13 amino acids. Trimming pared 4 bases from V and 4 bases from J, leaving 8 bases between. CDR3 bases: TGTGCCAGCAGTGCTGCGGGATACAATGAGCAGTTCTTC. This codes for CASSAAGYNEQFF.

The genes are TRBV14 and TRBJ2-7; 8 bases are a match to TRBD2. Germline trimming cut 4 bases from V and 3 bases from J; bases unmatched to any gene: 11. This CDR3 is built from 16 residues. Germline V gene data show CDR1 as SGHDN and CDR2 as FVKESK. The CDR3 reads CASSPGPERGYYEQYF. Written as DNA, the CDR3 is TGTGCCAGCAGCCCGGGACCTGAGCGGGGGTACTACGAGCAGTACTTC.

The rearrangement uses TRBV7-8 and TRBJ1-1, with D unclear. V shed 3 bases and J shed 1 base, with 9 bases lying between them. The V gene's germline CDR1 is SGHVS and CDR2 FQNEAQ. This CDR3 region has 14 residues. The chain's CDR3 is CASSFVRSNTEAFF. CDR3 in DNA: TGTGCCAGCAGCTTTGTCAGGTCGAACACTGAAGCTTTCTTT.

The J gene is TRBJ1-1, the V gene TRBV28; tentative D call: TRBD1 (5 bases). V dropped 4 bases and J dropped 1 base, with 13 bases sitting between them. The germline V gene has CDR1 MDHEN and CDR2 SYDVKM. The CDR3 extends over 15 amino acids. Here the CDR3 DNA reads TGTGCCAGCAGTTCCATGGGGCAGACGAACACTGAAGCTTTCTTT. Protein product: CASSSMGQTNTEAFF.

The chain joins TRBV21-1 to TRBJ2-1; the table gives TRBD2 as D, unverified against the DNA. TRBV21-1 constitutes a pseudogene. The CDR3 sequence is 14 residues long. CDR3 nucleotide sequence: TGTGCCACCAAACTAGCGGGAGTATTCAATGAGCAGTTCTTC. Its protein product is CATKLAGVFNEQFF.

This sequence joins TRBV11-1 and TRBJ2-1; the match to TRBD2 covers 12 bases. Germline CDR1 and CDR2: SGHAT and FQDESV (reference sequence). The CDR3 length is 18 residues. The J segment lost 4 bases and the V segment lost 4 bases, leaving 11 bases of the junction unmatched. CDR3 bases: TGTGCCAGCAGCTCCTCCTCGGCTAGCGGGAGGGATTACAATGAGCAGTTCTTC. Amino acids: CASSSSSASGRDYNEQFF.

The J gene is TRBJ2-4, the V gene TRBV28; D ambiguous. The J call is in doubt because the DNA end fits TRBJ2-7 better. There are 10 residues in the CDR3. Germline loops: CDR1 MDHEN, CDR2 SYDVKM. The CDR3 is CASGVREQYF. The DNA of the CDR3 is TGTGCCAGCGGAGTCCGCGAGCAGTACTTC.

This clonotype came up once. The CDR3 DNA sequence: TGCAGCGTCGGTCTAGCCGACGAGCAGTACTTC. It encodes CSVGLADEQYF. The chain joins TRBV29-1 to TRBJ2-7; the D gene is possibly TRBD2 (5 bases). Germline V gene lookup returns CDR1 SQVTM and CDR2 ANQGSEA. The CDR3 length is 11 residues. Trimming took 6 bases from V and 5 from J, leaving 11 bases between them.

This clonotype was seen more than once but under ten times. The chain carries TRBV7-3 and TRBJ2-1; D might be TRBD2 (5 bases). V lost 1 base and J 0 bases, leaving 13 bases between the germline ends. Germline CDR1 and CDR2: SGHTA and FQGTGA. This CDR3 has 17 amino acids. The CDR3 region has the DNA TGTGCCAGCAGCTTAAAGTCGCCAGCGGCCTCCTACAATGAGCAGTTCTTC. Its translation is CASSLKSPAASYNEQFF.

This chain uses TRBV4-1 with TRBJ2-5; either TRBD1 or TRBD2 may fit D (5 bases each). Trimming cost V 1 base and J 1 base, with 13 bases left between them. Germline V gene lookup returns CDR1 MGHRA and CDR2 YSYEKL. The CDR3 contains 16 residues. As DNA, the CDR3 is TGCGCCAGCAGCCAAGGCCCGGGACCCGGCCAAGAGACCCAGTACTTC. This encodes CASSQGPGPGQETQYF.

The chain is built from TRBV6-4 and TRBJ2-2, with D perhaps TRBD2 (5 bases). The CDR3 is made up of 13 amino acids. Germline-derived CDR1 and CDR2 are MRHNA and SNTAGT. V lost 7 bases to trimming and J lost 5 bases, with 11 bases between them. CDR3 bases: TGTGCCAGCAAGAGGACTGGAACCGGGGAGCTGTTTTTT. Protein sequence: CASKRTGTGELFF.

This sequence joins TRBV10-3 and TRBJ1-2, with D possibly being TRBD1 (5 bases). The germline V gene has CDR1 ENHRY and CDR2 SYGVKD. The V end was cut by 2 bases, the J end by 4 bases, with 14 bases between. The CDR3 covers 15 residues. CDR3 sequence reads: CAISEGQVGVYGYTF. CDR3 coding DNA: TGTGCCATCAGTGAGGGGCAGGTAGGGGTCTATGGCTACACCTTC.

CDR3 bases: TGCAGCGCAACGGGACTAGCGGAGGGGAACTACAATGAGCAGTTCTTC. The encoded protein is CSATGLAEGNYNEQFF. This sequence joins TRBV29-1 and TRBJ2-1, with 11 bases aligning to TRBD2. Losses at the gene ends were 7 bases for V and 3 bases for J; bases not matched to a gene: 11. CDR1 SQVTM and CDR2 ANQGSEA come from the germline V gene. CDR3 length equals 16 residues.

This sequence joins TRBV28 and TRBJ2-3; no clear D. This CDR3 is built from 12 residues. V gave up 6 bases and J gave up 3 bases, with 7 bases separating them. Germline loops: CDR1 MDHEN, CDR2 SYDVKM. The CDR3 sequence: CASRPQTDTQYF. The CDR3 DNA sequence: TGTGCCAGCAGACCCCAAACAGATACGCAGTATTTT.

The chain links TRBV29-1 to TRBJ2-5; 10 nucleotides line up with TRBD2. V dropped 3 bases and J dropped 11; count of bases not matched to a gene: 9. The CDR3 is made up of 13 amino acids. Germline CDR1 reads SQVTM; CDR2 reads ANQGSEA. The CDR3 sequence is CSVEASGRREQYF. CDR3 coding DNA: TGCAGCGTTGAGGCTAGCGGGAGACGGGAGCAGTACTTC.

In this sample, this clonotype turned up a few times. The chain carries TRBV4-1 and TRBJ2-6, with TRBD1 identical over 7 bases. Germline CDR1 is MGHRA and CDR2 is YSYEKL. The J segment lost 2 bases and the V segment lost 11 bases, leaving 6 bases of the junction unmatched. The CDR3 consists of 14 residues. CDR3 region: CAVEGGAGANVLTF. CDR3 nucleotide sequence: TGCGCCGTGGAAGGGGGCGCTGGGGCCAACGTCCTGACTTTC.

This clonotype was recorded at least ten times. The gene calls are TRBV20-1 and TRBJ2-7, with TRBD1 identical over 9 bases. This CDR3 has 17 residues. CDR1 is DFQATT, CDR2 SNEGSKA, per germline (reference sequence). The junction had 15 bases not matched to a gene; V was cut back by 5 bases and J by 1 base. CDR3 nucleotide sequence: TGCAGTGCTCATTTCAAACCACAGGGGGCTGGATCCTACGAGCAGTACTTC. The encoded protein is CSAHFKPQGAGSYEQYF.

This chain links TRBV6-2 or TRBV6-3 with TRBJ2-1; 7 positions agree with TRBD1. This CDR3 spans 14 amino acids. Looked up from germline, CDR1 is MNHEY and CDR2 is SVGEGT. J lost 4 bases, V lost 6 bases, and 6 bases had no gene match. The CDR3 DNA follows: TGTGCCAGCAGGACAGACAGGGCTTACAATGAGCAGTTCTTC. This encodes CASRTDRAYNEQFF.

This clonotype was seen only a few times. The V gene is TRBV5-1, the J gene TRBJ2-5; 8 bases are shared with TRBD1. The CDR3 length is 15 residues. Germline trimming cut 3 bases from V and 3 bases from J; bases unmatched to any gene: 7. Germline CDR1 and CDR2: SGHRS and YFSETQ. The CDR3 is CASSSQGASEETQYF. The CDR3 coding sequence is TGCGCCAGCAGCTCCCAGGGGGCCTCCGAAGAGACCCAGTACTTC.

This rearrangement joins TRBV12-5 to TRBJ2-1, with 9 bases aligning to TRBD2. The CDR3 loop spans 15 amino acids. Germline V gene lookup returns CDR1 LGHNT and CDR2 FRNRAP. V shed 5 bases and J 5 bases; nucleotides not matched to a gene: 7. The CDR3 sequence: CASGPGTSIHNEQFF. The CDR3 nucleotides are TGTGCTAGTGGTCCCGGGACTAGCATCCACAATGAGCAGTTCTTC.

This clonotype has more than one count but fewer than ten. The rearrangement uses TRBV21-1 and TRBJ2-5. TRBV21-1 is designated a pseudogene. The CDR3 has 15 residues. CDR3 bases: TGTGCCAGCAGCCAAGGCGTGAGGGACCAAGAGACCCAGTACTTC. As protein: CASSQGVRDQETQYF.

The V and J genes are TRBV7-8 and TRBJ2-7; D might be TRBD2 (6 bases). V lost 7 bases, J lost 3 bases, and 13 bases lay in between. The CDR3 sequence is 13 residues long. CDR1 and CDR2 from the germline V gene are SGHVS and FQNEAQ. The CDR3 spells CASKWRGLYEQYF. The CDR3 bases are TGTGCCAGCAAATGGCGGGGTCTCTACGAGCAGTACTTC.

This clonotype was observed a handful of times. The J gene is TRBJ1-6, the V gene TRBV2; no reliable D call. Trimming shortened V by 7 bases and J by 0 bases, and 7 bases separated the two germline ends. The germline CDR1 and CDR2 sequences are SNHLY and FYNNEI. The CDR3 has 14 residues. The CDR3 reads CASIPDSYNSPLHF. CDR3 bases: TGTGCCAGCATCCCAGACTCCTATAATTCACCCCTCCACTTT.

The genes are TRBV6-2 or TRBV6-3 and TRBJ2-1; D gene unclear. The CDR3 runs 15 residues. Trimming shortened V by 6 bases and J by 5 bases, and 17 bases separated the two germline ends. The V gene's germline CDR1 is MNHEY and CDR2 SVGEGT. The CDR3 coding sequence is TGTGCCAGCAGGACCCTAAGCACAGTTAACAATGAGCAGTTCTTC. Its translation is CASRTLSTVNNEQFF.

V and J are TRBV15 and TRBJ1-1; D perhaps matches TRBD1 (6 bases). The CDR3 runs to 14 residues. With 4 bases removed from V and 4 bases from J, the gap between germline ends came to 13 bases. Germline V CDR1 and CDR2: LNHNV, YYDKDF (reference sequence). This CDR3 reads CATSTSRGPTEAFF. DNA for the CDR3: TGTGCCACCAGCACGTCCAGGGGACCCACTGAAGCTTTCTTT. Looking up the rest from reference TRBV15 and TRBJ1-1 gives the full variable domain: DAMVIQNPRYQVTQFGKPVTLSCSQTLNHNVMYWYQQKSSQAPKLLFHYYDKDFNNEADTPDNFQSRRPNTSFCFLDIRSPGLGDTAMYLCATSTSRGPTEAFFGQGTRLTVV.

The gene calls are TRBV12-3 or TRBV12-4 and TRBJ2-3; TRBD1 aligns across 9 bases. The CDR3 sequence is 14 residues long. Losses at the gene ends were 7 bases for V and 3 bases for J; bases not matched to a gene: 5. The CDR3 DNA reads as TGTGCCAGCAATCAACAGGGGGCGACAGATACGCAGTATTTT. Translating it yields CASNQQGATDTQYF.

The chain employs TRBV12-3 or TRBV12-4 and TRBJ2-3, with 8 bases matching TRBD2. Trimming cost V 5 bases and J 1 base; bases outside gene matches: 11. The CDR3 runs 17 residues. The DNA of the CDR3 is TGTGCCAGCAGTCGGGAGGGGACCAGCGGGGGCACAGATACGCAGTATTTT. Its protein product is CASSREGTSGGTDTQYF.